The 17 T cell receptor beta chains listed next were all sequenced from one sample in a study of post-analysis software for immune sequencing data. Study findings and constraints: Patients used five TRBV segments, including TRBV5-6, TRBV5-1 and TRBV20-1, more often than controls.

Their specific antigens are unknown. Unique molecular identifiers had been added to the TCR beta cDNA libraries. TCRdb re-derived calls from the PCR reads in MiXCR, one entry per CDR3 protein. This table holds 740,000 or so distinct CDR3 sequences, under 70% found once. Sequenced: blood. These receptors all stem from a girl aged 10 to 17 with multiple sclerosis.

This clonotype has more than one count but fewer than ten. The chain recombines TRBV5-1 with TRBJ2-5; D may be TRBD2 (6 bases). The J call may be incorrect, as the DNA end agrees better with TRBJ2-7. From germline, CDR1 is SGHRS and CDR2 YFSETQ. The CDR3 length is 14 residues. The CDR3 coding sequence is TGCGCCAGCAGCTTGGATGGGGGAGGTTACGAGCAGTACTTC. Protein: CASSLDGGGYEQYF.

This clonotype was counted between two and nine times. The V gene is TRBV7-3, the J gene TRBJ1-5; D is uncertain. The CDR3 extends over 15 amino acids. V was pared by 5 bases and J by 0 bases, with 11 bases between. From germline, CDR1 is SGHTA and CDR2 FQGTGA. The CDR3 is CASSRSGDSNQPQHF. CDR3 DNA: TGTGCCAGCAGCAGGTCTGGTGATAGCAATCAGCCCCAGCATTTT.

The CDR3 loop reads CASSANDRGLDNEQFF. The CDR3, as DNA: TGTGCCAGCAGCGCCAACGACAGAGGCCTCGACAATGAGCAGTTCTTC. The rearrangement uses TRBV9 and TRBJ2-1, with D maybe TRBD1 (5 bases). Germline loops: CDR1 SGDLS, CDR2 YYNGEE. The ends were cut back, 3 bases at V and 5 bases at J, with 18 bases in the middle. The CDR3 totals 16 residues.

In this sample, this clonotype turned up once. This rearrangement joins TRBV20-1 to TRBJ2-3; the D call may be TRBD1 or TRBD2 (6 bases each). From germline, CDR1 is DFQATT and CDR2 SNEGSKA (reference sequence). The length of the CDR3 is 16 residues. V lost 0 bases and J 1 base, leaving 14 bases between the germline ends. In DNA form, the CDR3 reads TGCAGTGCTAGAGAGGGGGGCGCGGGTGGCACAGATACGCAGTATTTT. This translates into CSAREGGAGGTDTQYF.

This clonotype was seen a handful of times. A junction boundary mismatches the germline segment, possibly from a read error. CDR3 in DNA: TGTGCCGGCTCACCAACGGGACAGCTGGCTGGTTACGAGCAGTACTTC. This encodes CAGSPTGQLAGYEQYF. The rearrangement uses TRBV18 and TRBJ2-7; 7 nucleotides align to TRBD1. The CDR3 runs to 16 residues. From germline, CDR1 is KGHSH and CDR2 LQKENI.

Notes on this clonotype: A far larger clone lies a single base away; this is likely a read error. The rearrangement links TRBV6-6 to TRBJ2-7; no clear D gene. The CDR3 runs 11 residues. Germline loops: CDR1 MNHNY, CDR2 SVGAGI (reference sequence). The CDR3 spells CACSYSYEQYF. The CDR3 DNA reads TGTGCCTGCAGTTACTCCTACGAGCAGTACTTC.

The V and J genes are TRBV9 and TRBJ2-3; 7 nucleotides agree with TRBD2. The CDR3 is 15 residues long. Trimming took 3 bases from V and 4 from J; bases not matched to a gene: 8. Germline V gene data show CDR1 as SGDLS and CDR2 as YYNGEE. The CDR3 bases are TGTGCCAGCAGCGGTGGACTAGGCATGGCAGATACGCAGTATTTT. Amino acid sequence: CASSGGLGMADTQYF.

This clonotype was seen once. Germline and junction disagree at one end, which may indicate a read error. This rearrangement joins TRBV7-9 to TRBJ1-5; D gene uncertain. Germline V CDR1 and CDR2: SEHNR, FQNEAQ (reference sequence). The CDR3 totals 15 residues. Here the CDR3 DNA reads TGTGCCATCAGCTTATGGCCCCCGGATGGGAAGCCCCAGCATTTT. Its protein product is CAISLWPPDGKPQHF.

This clonotype was seen a single time. The V and J genes are TRBV5-1 and TRBJ2-1; no clear D gene. The V end lost 0 bases, the J end lost 1 base, and 17 bases lay between the germline ends. This CDR3 is built from 18 residues. Germline V CDR1 and CDR2: SGHRS, YFSETQ. The CDR3 sequence: CASSLASYWVASYNEQFF. CDR3 DNA sequence: TGCGCCAGCAGCTTGGCATCGTACTGGGTAGCATCCTACAATGAGCAGTTCTTC.

This chain links TRBV10-2 with TRBJ1-2; 7 nucleotides agree with TRBD1. V shed 4 bases, J shed 8 bases, and the junction held 10 bases outside the gene matches. From germline, CDR1 is WSHSY and CDR2 SAAADI. The CDR3 is made up of 14 amino acids. CDR3 residues: CASSGGGGVRGYTF. In DNA form, the CDR3 reads TGCGCCAGCAGTGGAGGAGGGGGCGTCCGGGGCTACACCTTC.

This clonotype has just a few counts. The CDR3 coding sequence is TGTGCCACCAGCAGAGGCTCTCTGGGTTCCCAAGAGACCCAGTACTTC. This encodes CATSRGSLGSQETQYF. The chain employs TRBV15 and TRBJ2-7; D is unclear. The DNA end is a closer match to TRBJ2-5, so the J assignment may be wrong. This CDR3 has 16 amino acids. CDR1 and CDR2 (germline): LNHNV, YYDKDF (reference sequence).

J is TRBJ1-1 and V is TRBV5-1, with D uncertain. The V end was cut by 0 bases, the J end by 5 bases, with 8 bases between. Germline V lookup: CDR1 SGHRS, CDR2 YFSETQ. The CDR3 is 13 amino acids. The CDR3 DNA reads TGCGCCAGCAGCTTGGGATATGGAACTGAAGCTTTCTTT. Protein: CASSLGYGTEAFF.

The chain uses TRBV29-1 and TRBJ2-1, with TRBD1 as a possible D gene (7 bases). The CDR3 spans 14 residues. The V gene lost 6 bases and the J gene lost 12 bases, with 24 bases spanning the gap. Germline CDR1 reads SQVTM; CDR2 reads ANQGSEA. CDR3 region: CSVVRRDSSGGQFF. The CDR3 bases are TGCAGCGTGGTTAGGAGGGACTCGTCAGGGGGGCAGTTCTTC.

The chain recombines TRBV5-1 with TRBJ2-5; 14 bases match TRBD2. With 7 bases clipped from V and 1 base from J, the junction kept 15 bases outside the gene matches. In germline, CDR1 is SGHRS, CDR2 YFSETQ. This CDR3 spans 19 amino acids. This CDR3 reads CASQTGLAGGSVIQETQYF. CDR3 sequence (DNA): TGCGCCAGCCAAACCGGACTAGCGGGAGGTAGTGTTATCCAAGAGACCCAGTACTTC.

This clonotype was picked up one time. The junction does not match germline at one end; this may be a read error. This chain links TRBV5-6 with TRBJ2-1, with D unresolved. In germline, CDR1 is SGHDT, CDR2 YYEEEE. The length of the CDR3 is 15 residues. The CDR3 coding sequence is TGTGCCAGTTGCGGCGAAGGGCCGCCCTACAGTGAGCAGTTCTTC. Translated, it gives CASCGEGPPYSEQFF.

The CDR3 nucleotides are TGCGCCAGCAGCGGGACGACAGGGAGCTCCTACAATGAGCAGTTCTTC. Translating gives CASSGTTGSSYNEQFF. The chain recombines TRBV5-1 with TRBJ2-1, with TRBD1 matching over 7 bases. With V trimmed by 4 bases and J by 0 bases, 7 bases remained unmatched. Germline loops: CDR1 SGHRS, CDR2 YFSETQ. The CDR3 length is 16 residues. Complete variable domain (other parts from reference TRBV5-1 and TRBJ2-1): KAGVTQTPRYLIKTRGQQVTLSCSPISGHRSVSWYQQTPGQGLQFLFEYFSETQRNKGNFPGRFSGRQFSNSRSEMNVSTLELGDSALYLCASSGTTGSSYNEQFFGPGTRLTVL.

There are a few counts of this clonotype. The V gene is TRBV20-1, the J gene TRBJ2-7; D is unclear. The CDR3 contains 15 residues. CDR1 is DFQATT and CDR2 is SNEGSKA in the germline V gene (reference sequence). Between the trimmed V and J ends, which lost 0 bases and 2 bases, there was a span of 14 bases. This CDR3 is CSARDRWRNAYEQYF. The CDR3 DNA reads TGCAGTGCTAGAGATCGGTGGCGCAATGCCTACGAGCAGTACTTC.